The 20 T cell receptor beta chains reported below all come from one sample, sequenced in a study of molecular identifiers for immune sequencing clone quantification. TCRdb called the PCR reads again in MiXCR, with one record for every CDR3 protein. The table shows around 470,000 distinct CDR3 sequences, with roughly 24% occurring only once. Input material: naive CD8+ T cells from blood, with Jurkat cell RNA spiked in. Subset given: FACS-sorted CD8+CD4-CCR7+CD45RA+ naive T cells. The receptors shown here come from a human donor in good health. Some libraries in this study had Jurkat cell RNA spiked in.

Notes on this clonotype: Since no conserved phenylalanine or tryptophan closes the CDR3, a read error is the likely cause. V gene TRBV14 combines with J gene TRBJ2-3; D perhaps matches TRBD1 (6 bases). This CDR3 contains 15 residues. V lost 5 bases and J lost 4, with 16 bases in between. CDR1 is SGHDN and CDR2 is FVKESK in the germline V gene. The CDR3 region is CASSLQGIGADTQYL. CDR3 nucleotides: TGTGCCAGCAGCTTACAGGGTATTGGTGCAGATACGCAGTATTTA.

This clonotype has a count of ten or more. The chain has TRBV20-1 and TRBJ1-2, with D hard to call. The germline gives CDR1 DFQATT, CDR2 SNEGSKA (reference sequence). The V end lost 1 base, the J end lost 3 bases, and 12 bases lay between the germline ends. The CDR3 loop spans 14 amino acids. The CDR3 bases are TGCAGTGCTAGAGCCGAGGACGTTTACTATGGCTACACCTTC. Protein sequence: CSARAEDVYYGYTF.

CDR3 protein: CSAQSGDEQYF. CDR3 DNA: TGCAGTGCACAAAGTGGAGACGAGCAGTACTTC. The V gene is TRBV20-1, the J gene TRBJ2-7; D gene unclear. Trimming cost V 6 bases and J 5 bases, with 11 bases left between them. Per germline, CDR1 DFQATT and CDR2 SNEGSKA (reference sequence). There are 11 residues in the CDR3.

This clonotype was counted a few times. This rearrangement joins TRBV9 to TRBJ2-3; D may be TRBD1 (5 bases). V lost 4 bases and J lost 3, with 12 bases in between. The CDR3 runs to 14 residues. The V gene's germline CDR1 is SGDLS and CDR2 YYNGEE. The CDR3 nucleotides read TGTGCCAGCAGCCCCGGCAGGGCTACAGATACGCAGTATTTT. Translated, it gives CASSPGRATDTQYF.

This chain links TRBV28 with TRBJ2-3; no reliable D call. The CDR3 spans 16 residues. V was shortened by 2 bases and J by 0 bases, with 12 bases between the two germline ends. Germline V lookup: CDR1 MDHEN, CDR2 SYDVKM. The CDR3 region has the DNA TGTGCCAGCAGTTTACGACATACTAAGAGCACAGATACGCAGTATTTT. Its protein is CASSLRHTKSTDTQYF.

Concerning this clonotype: The junction does not match germline at one end; this may be a read error. The rearrangement uses TRBV7-9 and TRBJ2-2; weak D call: TRBD2 (6 bases). Germline-derived CDR1 and CDR2 are SEHNR and FQNEAQ (reference sequence). The CDR3 covers 15 residues. The CDR3 here is CASSPSPGVTGELLF. The CDR3 DNA reads as TGTGCCAGCAGCCCTTCCCCGGGGGTCACCGGGGAGCTGCTTTTT.

Worth noting for this clonotype: One base away lies a much larger clone, so this may be a sequencing read error. This rearrangement joins TRBV4-3 to TRBJ1-5; D ambiguous. V was pared by 1 base and J by 5 bases, with 9 bases between. In germline, CDR1 is LGHNA, CDR2 YSLEER. The length of the CDR3 is 14 residues. The CDR3 sequence: CASSQVRSDQPQHF. CDR3 DNA sequence: TGCGCCAGCAGCCAAGTTCGGAGCGATCAGCCCCAGCATTTT.

Details on this clonotype: A much larger clone is a single base away; this may be a read error. The CDR3 carries no conserved terminal phenylalanine or tryptophan, so it likely arises from a read error. The genes are TRBV30 and TRBJ2-1; D is unresolved. Trimming took 8 bases from V and 0 from J, leaving 8 bases between them. Germline V gives CDR1 GTSNPN, CDR2 SVGIG (reference sequence). The CDR3 totals 12 residues. The CDR3 region is CAQSRSYNEQFL. CDR3 nucleotide sequence: TGTGCCCAAAGTCGCTCCTACAATGAGCAGTTCCTC.

The CDR3 nucleotides are TGTGCCAGCAGCTTAAGTGATTGGAGTGGTGGCACCGGGGAGCTGTTTTTT. This gives the protein CASSLSDWSGGTGELFF. The rearrangement links TRBV7-8 to TRBJ2-2; no firm D call. V gave up 2 bases and J gave up 4 bases, with 17 bases separating them. Germline CDR1 and CDR2: SGHVS and FQNEAQ. This CDR3 is 17 amino acids long.

This clonotype was detected only a few times. The chain recombines TRBV4-3 with TRBJ2-5; D is unresolved. Germline assignment: CDR1 LGHNA and CDR2 YSLEER. Trimming pared 0 bases from V and 7 bases from J, leaving 9 bases between. CDR3 length: 13 residues. CDR3 in amino acids: CASSQDLGRTQYF. Here the CDR3 DNA reads TGCGCCAGCAGCCAAGATTTAGGGCGGACCCAGTACTTC.

This clonotype was picked up a small number of times. The chain recombines TRBV20-1 with TRBJ2-1, with D perhaps matching TRBD2 (6 bases). V dropped 5 bases and J dropped 0 bases, with 11 bases sitting between them. In germline, CDR1 is DFQATT, CDR2 SNEGSKA (reference sequence). The CDR3 length is 14 residues. The CDR3, as DNA: TGCAGTGCTGCGGGGACTGTCTCCTACAATGAGCAGTTCTTC. It specifies CSAAGTVSYNEQFF.

This clonotype came up a few times. The chain has TRBV7-9 and TRBJ1-6; tentatively, D is TRBD1 (5 bases). There are 17 residues in the CDR3. CDR1 SEHNR and CDR2 FQNEAQ come from the germline V gene (reference sequence). V lost 4 bases, J lost 1 base, and 14 bases lay in between. CDR3 sequence: CASSSDTGRSYNSPLHF. The CDR3 DNA reads TGTGCCAGCAGCTCGGACACTGGGCGGTCCTATAATTCACCCCTCCACTTT.

This clonotype was recorded at least ten times. The chain links TRBV7-9 to TRBJ2-7; weak D call: TRBD1 (6 bases). The CDR3 totals 14 residues. The germline V and J ends were trimmed by 5 bases and 2 bases, with 13 bases remaining between them. Germline V CDR1 and CDR2: SEHNR, FQNEAQ (reference sequence). The CDR3 here is CASSPQDRPYEQYF. CDR3 nucleotide sequence: TGTGCCAGCAGCCCTCAGGACAGACCCTACGAGCAGTACTTC.

Of note for this clonotype: A read error may explain this, as a much larger clone is one base away. The CDR3 sequence: CASSDGLYEQYF. The CDR3 nucleotides are TGTGCCAGCAGTGACGGACTCTACGAGCAGTACTTC. The chain recombines TRBV6-6 with TRBJ2-7; a weak D match, TRBD2 (5 bases). This CDR3 has 12 residues. Germline V lookup: CDR1 MNHNY, CDR2 SVGAGI (reference sequence). V was trimmed by 5 bases and J by 3 bases, leaving 8 bases between them.

This clonotype showed up many times. This chain connects TRBV29-1 to TRBJ2-2; a possible D gene is TRBD1 (5 bases). This CDR3 is 12 amino acids long. Trimming stripped 6 bases from V and 7 bases from J, with 12 bases between. Germline CDR1 SQVTM, CDR2 ANQGSEA. The CDR3 is CSVTDVGGELFF. For the CDR3, the DNA is TGCAGCGTGACAGACGTTGGCGGGGAGCTGTTTTTT.

About this clonotype: With a much larger clone just one base away, this may be a read error. V is TRBV4-3 and J is TRBJ2-3; D gene ambiguous. The CDR3 has 14 residues. CDR1 and CDR2 (germline): LGHNA, YSLEER. The DNA of the CDR3 is TGCGCCAACAGCCAAGGTGGCATTACTAATACGCAGTATTTT. Translation: CANSQGGITNTQYF.

The chain is built from TRBV4-3 and TRBJ2-3; 8 nucleotides align to TRBD1. Germline V CDR1 and CDR2: LGHNA, YSLEER. The trim removed 11 bases at V and 8 bases at J, leaving 24 bases unmatched. The CDR3 extends over 17 amino acids. The chain's CDR3 is CARRQASAGGGAATQYF. CDR3 nucleotide sequence: TGCGCCCGCCGCCAAGCTTCGGCAGGGGGCGGCGCAGCTACGCAGTATTTT.

V usage is TRBV7-8 and J usage is TRBJ1-4; no clear D gene. V shed 1 base and J shed 14 bases, with 8 bases lying between them. The CDR3 runs 11 residues. Per germline, CDR1 SGHVS and CDR2 FQNEAQ. The CDR3, as DNA: TGTGCCAGCAGCTTAGGCCCGGCTCTGTTTTTT. It specifies CASSLGPALFF. Variable domain in full (rest from reference TRBV7-8 and TRBJ1-4): GAGVSQSPRYKVAKRGQDVALRCDPISGHVSLFWYQQALGQGPEFLTYFQNEAQLDKSGLPSDRFFAERPEGSVSTLKIQRTQQEDSAVYLCASSLGPALFFGSGTQLSVL.

This clonotype appeared a few times. This chain joins TRBV30 and TRBJ1-4; TRBD1 matches at 9 bases. This CDR3 comprises 14 residues. Looked up from germline, CDR1 is GTSNPN and CDR2 is SVGIG (reference sequence). The J segment lost 11 bases and the V segment lost 5 bases, leaving 12 bases of the junction unmatched. In DNA, the CDR3 is TGTGCCTGGTCCCAGGGACAGGGACCATGGAAACTGTTTTTT. This translates into CAWSQGQGPWKLFF. Complete variable domain (other parts from reference TRBV30 and TRBJ1-4): SQTIHQWPATLVQPVGSPLSLECTVEGTSNPNLYWYRQAAGRGLQLLFYSVGIGQISSEVPQNLSASRPQDRQFILSSKKLLLSDSGFYLCAWSQGQGPWKLFFGSGTQLSVL.

The chain employs TRBV4-1 and TRBJ1-6; TRBD1 is a possible D gene (6 bases). V lost 1 base and J lost 5, with 12 bases in between. Germline values: CDR1 MGHRA, CDR2 YSYEKL. The CDR3 spans 16 residues. The CDR3 is CASSQGPPGDNSPLHF. Here the CDR3 DNA reads TGCGCCAGCAGCCAAGGTCCTCCAGGGGATAATTCACCCCTCCACTTT.